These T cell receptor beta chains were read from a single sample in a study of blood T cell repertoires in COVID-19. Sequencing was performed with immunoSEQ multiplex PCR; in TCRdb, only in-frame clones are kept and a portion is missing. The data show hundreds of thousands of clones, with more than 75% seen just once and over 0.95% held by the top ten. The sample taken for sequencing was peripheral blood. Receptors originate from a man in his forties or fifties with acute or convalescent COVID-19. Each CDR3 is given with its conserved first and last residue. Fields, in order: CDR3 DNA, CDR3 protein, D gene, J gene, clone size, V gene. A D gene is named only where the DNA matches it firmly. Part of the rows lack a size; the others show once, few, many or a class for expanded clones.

TGTGCCAGCAGCGTAGAGTCCAGACAGGCCTACAATGAGCAGTTCTTC CASSVESRQAYNEQFF . TRBJ2-1 . TRBV9
TGTGCCAGCAGCCCTAGGGACAGGTTATATGGCTACACCTTC CASSPRDRLYGYTF TRBD1 TRBJ1-2 . TRBV7-9
TGTGCCAGCAGCCAAGATCCGAGCGGAAGGACGTTCTTC CASSQDPSGRTFF . TRBJ2-1 few TRBV3-1/TRBV3-2
TGTGCCAGCAGCGCGGGTGGCGCCAGCTCCTATAATTCACCCCTCCACTTT CASSAGGASSYNSPLHF . TRBJ1-6 . TRBV9
TGCGCCAGCAGCCAAGAAGGGGGGGCTAGCCACGGAGATAGGCAGTATTTT CASSQEGGASHGDRQYF . TRBJ2-3 . TRBV4-1
TGTGCCAGCAGCTCCGTCCGGACAGGGTCCTACGAGCAGTACTTC CASSSVRTGSYEQYF TRBD1 TRBJ2-7 . TRBV13
TGTGCCAGCAGTTTCCTGGACAGTCTCGATAATTCACCCCTCCACTTT CASSFLDSLDNSPLHF . TRBJ1-6 . TRBV27
TGTGCCAGCGCAGTGCCGGGTCTGAACACTGAAGCTTTCTTT CASAVPGLNTEAFF . TRBJ1-1 . TRBV25-1
TGTGCCAGCAGCAAATCCCAGACAGGCCCCCCTAGGAACTATGGCTACACCTTC CASSKSQTGPPRNYGYTF . TRBJ1-2 . TRBV21-1
TGTGCCAGCAGCTCCGGGACAGGGCTAAACGAGCAGTACTTC CASSSGTGLNEQYF TRBD1 TRBJ2-7 . TRBV5-6
TGCGCCAGCAGCTTGGATATCGATCAGCCCCAGCATTTT CASSLDIDQPQHF . TRBJ1-5 . TRBV5-1
TGTGCCAGCAGCTTGGATGGGGGGATGGGCAATCAGCCCCAGCATTTT CASSLDGGMGNQPQHF . TRBJ1-5 . TRBV5-6
TGCGCCAGCAGCTTGAGAGGGATTCTCGACGAGCAGTACTTC CASSLRGILDEQYF . TRBJ2-7 . TRBV5-1
TGTGCTAGTGGTTTGGTACTCTATGAGACAGGAGCTAACTATGGCTACACCTTC CASGLVLYETGANYGYTF . TRBJ1-2 few TRBV12-5
TGTGCCATCCGAGGGGGACTAGCGGGGATCACAGATACGCAGTATTTT CAIRGGLAGITDTQYF TRBD2 TRBJ2-3 . TRBV5-4
TGTGCCAGCTCAAAGGAGATAGAAGCTTTCTTT CASSKEIEAFF . TRBJ1-1 . TRBV18
TGTGCCAGTATGCTAGGACAGATGAACACTGAAGCTTTCTTT CASMLGQMNTEAFF . TRBJ1-1 . TRBV19
TGTGCCAGCAGTGATTCCCTTGAAGCTTTCTTT CASSDSLEAFF . TRBJ1-1 . TRBV2
TGTGCCAGCAGTACCGCAACAGGGTATGGCTACACCTTC CASSTATGYGYTF . TRBJ1-2 . TRBV28
TGTGCCAGCAGTTTCACCGCGAGTCCCTACGAGCAGTACTTC CASSFTASPYEQYF . TRBJ2-7 . TRBV28
TGTGCCAGCAGCTTGGGAAGCGGGGGCCTCGGAGATACGCAGTATTTT CASSLGSGGLGDTQYF TRBD2 TRBJ2-3 once TRBV5-5
TGTGCCAGCAGTTTTCGAGCGACAGGGACCGACACTGAAGCTTTCTTT CASSFRATGTDTEAFF TRBD1 TRBJ1-1 . TRBV6-5
TGTGCCAGCAGTTACTCTGAGGGGGCGCGGGCTGAAGCTTTCTTT CASSYSEGARAEAFF TRBD1 TRBJ1-1 . TRBV6-5
TGTGCCAGTAGTGCTCGGGGGGGGACCGGGGAGCTGTTTTTT CASSARGGTGELFF TRBD2 TRBJ2-2 . TRBV19
TGTGCCTGGAGTGTCGGGGGCACCATATATTTT CAWSVGGTIYF . TRBJ1-3 many TRBV30
TGTGCCAGTAGCCTTTTAGGGGGCGACGAGCAGTACTTC CASSLLGGDEQYF TRBD1 TRBJ2-7 . TRBV19
TGTGCCAGCAGCACGGGGGGTTACAATGAGCAGTTCTTC CASSTGGYNEQFF TRBD2 TRBJ2-1 . TRBV7-3
TGCGCCAGCAGCGTCGGATGGGAGGGCTACACCTTC CASSVGWEGYTF . TRBJ1-2 . TRBV5-1
TGTGCCAGCAGTCGGGATGAACGGAGGGAAAAACTGTTTTTT CASSRDERREKLFF . TRBJ1-4 once TRBV6-6
TGCGCCAGCAGCTTGAGAGTTGACAGGGCGCGGAATTCACCCCTCCACTTT CASSLRVDRARNSPLHF TRBD1 TRBJ1-6 . TRBV5-1
TGTGCCAGCAGTTACATTTCCGGGACTAGCGGGGGGCCTATCAACACCGGGGAGCTGTTTTTT CASSYISGTSGGPINTGELFF TRBD2 TRBJ2-2 . TRBV28
TGTGCCAGCAGCCCAAGCGGGGGGACAGGGGCACCTGGCTACACCTTC CASSPSGGTGAPGYTF TRBD1 TRBJ1-2 once TRBV7-9
TGTGCCAGCAGCATGCGACAGGGAGGCACTGAAGCTTTCTTT CASSMRQGGTEAFF TRBD1 TRBJ1-1 . TRBV7-2
TGTGCCAGCAGCCTACTGACAGGGAACTATGGCTACACCTTC CASSLLTGNYGYTF TRBD1 TRBJ1-2 . TRBV3-1/TRBV3-2
TGTGCCAGCACTCCGGGACTGCTCTACAATGAGCAGTTCTTC CASTPGLLYNEQFF . TRBJ2-1 . TRBV2
TGTGCCAGCAGTTCCGGAGCCGTGGTCAATGAGCAGTTCTTC CASSSGAVVNEQFF . TRBJ2-1 . TRBV6-6
TGTGCCATCAGTGCGACAGATAGTGTAGGGGACTATGGCTACACCTTC CAISATDSVGDYGYTF . TRBJ1-2 once TRBV10-3
TGCGCCAGCAGCCAAGAGGGTATAGGGGGGGGGAGGACAGATACGCAGTATTTT CASSQEGIGGGRTDTQYF . TRBJ2-3 once TRBV4-1
TGTGTCAGGACTAGGAAGCCCCAGTACTTC CVRTRKPQYF TRBD2 TRBJ2-5 . TRBV28
TGTGCCAGCAGCCCCAGCGGGCAGGGTGGGTCCTATAATTCACCCCTCCACTTT CASSPSGQGGSYNSPLHF . TRBJ1-6 . TRBV14
TGTGCCAGCAGCCGAGCCTCAGGACAGACCTACTATGGCTACACCTTC CASSRASGQTYYGYTF . TRBJ1-2 . TRBV4-2